This TCR beta chain was sequenced during a study of blood T cell repertoires in COVID-19 (TCRdb year 2020). Notes on the research overall: Collaborator samples came from the United States, Italy and Spain and covered acute and convalescent phases of COVID-19. The material from the prospective study consisted of cDNA or gDNA derived from T cells, B-cell-depleted T cells, or PBMCs. Deeply sampled blood TCRbeta repertoires from subjects exposed to, actively infected with, or recovered from COVID-19 were included in the dataset. A freely available public database, intended as a resource for researchers studying the immune response to SARS-CoV-2, is where the repertoires were released. Samples came from the ongoing ImmuneRACE study (first 160 participants) plus 1,254 subjects from 6 global collaborators. A de-identified subject ID, COVID-19 status, age in years and sex were almost always included in the sample metadata. Where available, HLA class I and class II types were taken from metadata supplied by the sample provider and were not determined by assay-based typing.

Another Seattle source contributed samples from volunteer blood donors who had recovered from COVID-19. Collaborating institutions collected whole blood in K2EDTA tubes following their own protocols. For TCRbeta analysis, collaborators shipped samples as frozen whole blood, isolated PBMCs, or DNA extracted from either of those sample types. TCRbeta CDR3 regions were amplified from genomic DNA by means of the immunoSEQ Assay, a bias-controlled multiplex PCR. In the original analysis: The number of nucleated cells in each sample was estimated from the amplification of reference gene primers within the assay. To quantify the absolute abundance of each unique TCRbeta CDR3 rearrangement, sequence reads were collapsed and filtered. For each sample, productive Simpson clonality was calculated as the square root of Simpson's diversity index over productive rearrangements. This immuneACCESS table, as held by TCRdb, lists in-frame sequences with V and J called but not all clones. Of the missing ones, under half trace to an unresolved V gene in checked studies; the others have no known cause. That table supplies the V and J calls and clone size; D and trimming were determined from the DNA. The sample has approximately 350,000 clones on record, under 95% of them singletons. The top ten hold approximately 3.5% of the sample.

What the authors observed across the whole study: How much clinical and demographic metadata was included differed by source and by participant, and the metadata was provided uncurated.

V loses 10 bases of germline sequence and J loses 4 bases, and the interval between the two ends is 16 bases. Counted from cysteine to phenylalanine, this CDR3 has 13 amino acids. The read is trimmed to its CDR3 DNA, 39 bases read in frame from base 1. Reading the germline V gene (reference sequence) gives CDR1 MNHEY and CDR2 SMNVEV. A note on this clone: Its antigen is currently not known. No base quality information exists; no much larger clone differs at one position.

Input material: peripheral blood. This clonotype was obtained from a woman aged 18-29 years who had recovered from COVID-19. Recombination connected TRBV27 to TRBJ1-2, with the D gene not confidently named. The base sequence is TGTGCCACCTCGGCAAGACTGGGCTATGGCTACACCTTC. Its amino acids are CATSARLGYGYTF.